This T cell receptor (beta chain) was found in a study of neurological immune-mediated disorders. The study, taken as a whole, reports: The absence of any CDR3 amino acid sequence shared by expanded clones across subjects suggests that repertoires were private in all groups. HTLV-1-associated myelopathy displayed the greatest TCR clonal expansion, and multiple sclerosis exhibited the smallest, lower than that of healthy controls.

This clonotype has ten or more counts. Its antigen is currently unknown. There are 15 residues in the CDR3. V lost 3 bases, J lost 4 bases, and 16 bases lay in between. Germline V CDR1 and CDR2: ENHRY, SYGVKD. The cDNA was synthesized by 5'RACE incorporating 10-nucleotide random UMIs. One entry per CDR3 protein results from TCRdb running MiXCR on the 5' RACE reads. Among about 31,000 distinct CDR3 sequences, roughly 14% were seen once, and the ten largest hold around 5.3%. Time point reported: technical triplicate 2. The study built sorted libraries from some 930,000 CD4+ or CD8+ T cells. The clonotype originates from a female donor with HTLV-1-associated myelopathy (HAM/TSP). The rearrangement links TRBV10-3 to TRBJ2-7; D remains ambiguous. Sequencing was done on a sample of CD4+ T cells from blood. DNA of the CDR3: TGTGCCATCAGTGACCCGCGACAAGGGAAATACGAGCAGTACTTC. Protein sequence: CAISDPRQGKYEQYF.